This TCR beta chain was sequenced in a study of cytomegalovirus exposure and HLA in healthy donors (dated by TCRdb to the late 2010s). A note on the overall study: In an earlier analysis of roughly 590 of the donors, under 300 Gb of sequence data and 100 million or so unique TCR beta sequences from roughly 190 million T cells were reported. Around 330 gigabases of sequencing data and approximately 91 million unique TCR sequences made up an early release that covered 640 HLA-typed donors. Of the 398 genotyped donors, roughly 80% fell in the genetic ancestry cluster associated with self-reported Caucasian donors. The aim of the study was to test whether cataloging public T cell receptors could identify signatures of past pathogen exposure. The study used immunosequencing to profile the T cell repertoires of approximately 640 subjects and linked those repertoires to cytomegalovirus serostatus. Along with the approximately 670-subject first cohort, a separate validation cohort of approximately 110 different subjects was used. To predict cytomegalovirus infection status, the study brought together high-throughput TCR immunosequencing, statistical association of individual TCRs with disease status, and machine learning. In a later analysis, previously published TCR beta repertoires from fewer than 750 donors were re-analyzed and high-resolution HLA genotyping was added so that TCR occurrence patterns could be studied. The later analysis used no new phenotypic data to find candidate immune exposures, relying instead on TCR beta sequences and their occurrence across donors. To decide whether each TCR beta V gene segment behaved as functional or pseudogenic, an earlier analysis of fewer than 750 of the donors relied on high-throughput TCR beta sequencing. Donor age, sex, ethnicity and CMV serostatus were compiled together with the repertoire data. A later genetic analysis took genome-wide SNP genotypes for 398 of the 666 donors and used that subset as a discovery cohort. All discovery cohort repertoires had been generated using a single sequencing platform. Class I and class II HLA loci were covered by the typing at four-digit resolution. The number of donors typed differed by locus, with roughly 620-630 for A, B, C, DRB1 and DQB1, approximately 500 for DQA1, approximately 580 for DPA1, and 472 for DPB1. A few DR-DQ haplotypes were treated as single units for association and clustering because of strong linkage in the cohort. Among about 410 genotyped donors of the cohort, an average of about 220,000 unique TCR beta nucleotide sequences was sequenced per donor, of which 15% to 20% were non-productive. General conclusions and limits of the study: The sequencing pipeline was judged likely to have produced a cluster of highly shared sequence variants as a technical artifact. The authors suggested that the approach could potentially be generalized to other disease states and immunological phenotypes. A later analysis found that TCR association rates varied across HLA loci, with DRB1 alleles showing the most associated TCRs and HLA-C alleles the fewest. Immune exposure information for the cohort was limited to CMV serostatus. A further reported finding was that TCR beta sequences accurately predicted the HLA-A and HLA-B alleles for most subjects in the first cohort. A later analysis reported that several top co-occurrence clusters appeared linked to parvovirus B19, influenza, CMV and Epstein-Barr virus. A total of about 180 TCR beta chains were listed by the study as associated with cytomegalovirus. When HLA alleles, especially DR and DQ, strongly co-occurred, attributing TCR associations to individual alleles was difficult. Only TCR beta chains were sequenced in this cohort, and the absence of alpha or paired-chain data limited detectable features. According to a later genetic analysis, donors in an Asian-associated ancestry cluster had fewer N-insertions in productive TCRs than the approximately 650-donor mean. Because HLA typing was unavailable for some donors at each locus, only the typed subset was used in association tests. The classifier was reported to diagnose cytomegalovirus status with high specificity and sensitivity in both the original cohort and the validation cohort. Most CMV-associated TCR beta chains appeared to be HLA-restricted in a later analysis, and the HLA associations seemed to be driven largely by CMV exposure. In an earlier analysis of some 500 of the donors, most TCR beta V segments appeared in productive rearrangements about 90% or about 30% of the time, broadly matching IMGT annotations. Because counts were too low, fewer than 20 rarely observed V segments, including chromosome 9 orphons, were excluded from the earlier analysis of around 640 of the donors. In vitro tests confirmed that a few of the cytomegalovirus-associated TCR beta chains recognize cytomegalovirus antigens. Specific HLA alleles were associated with about 17,000 TCR beta sequences at a false discovery rate of 0.05 in a later analysis. Linkage disequilibrium might explain the correlated functional status among segregating V segments, but an unknown experimental factor could not be ruled out. The presence/absence analyses assumed that sequencing depth was roughly uniform across donors, and that assumption may not be true. Compared with equally common non-associated chains, HLA-associated TCR beta chains in a later analysis were more clonally expanded and had lower generation probabilities. While some public TCRs were present in many individuals, most TCR sequences turned up only very rarely across donors. A later genetic analysis associated a missense DCLRE1C variant with V-gene and J-gene trimming of TCR beta chains, and an independent cohort replicated the association.

Receptors were amplified or captured by the immunoSEQ multiplex PCR assay. For the multiplex PCR, a mixture combining 60 forward primers for TCR Vbeta segments and 13 reverse primers for TCR Jbeta segments was used. Amplification of the CDR3 region of rearranged TCR beta genes was performed with a multiplex PCR assay on genomic DNA. Amplified TCR beta libraries were sequenced as 87-base-pair reads on the Illumina HiSeq System. In the original analysis: A later analysis tallied roughly 80 million unique TCR beta chains across the approximately 670 repertoires, and approximately 12 million of those chains were shared by two or more donors. Raw reads were error-corrected and collapsed into unique sequences with a nearest-neighbor algorithm that merged closely related sequences to remove PCR and sequencing errors. CDR3 sequences were aligned to IMGT reference sequences to assign V, D and J gene segments. For a sequence to be retained, a match of at least six nucleotides to both a V gene segment and a J gene segment was required. Rearrangements were classified as productive when the CDR3 lacked stop codons and remained in frame with V and J, and all other rearrangements were classified as non-productive. CDR3 was defined according to IMGT convention as the region running from the second conserved V-encoded cysteine to the conserved J-encoded phenylalanine. The earlier analysis of about 610 of the donors excluded sequences that lacked an unambiguous match to a single V gene segment. An earlier analysis of 450 to 650 of the donors called V segments functional above 56.7% productive rearrangements and segregating when the between-donor standard deviation exceeded 5%. A statistical classification framework was developed to diagnose cytomegalovirus status using the catalog of TCR beta chain sequences. In a later analysis, TCR nucleotide sequences were compared against IMGT/GENE-DB human TR gene sequences so that V and J genes could be assigned. A later analysis assigned CDR3 sequences and most-parsimonious VDJ recombination scenarios with the TCRdist pipeline. In a later analysis, each TCR beta chain was defined by its CDR3 amino acid sequence together with its V-gene family, and reads lacking a unique V-gene family were excluded. To address suspected cross-contamination and a sequencing artifact, a later analysis removed roughly 640 highly shared, low-generation-probability nucleotide sequences. For each public chain, a later analysis derived a clonal expansion index from normalized ranks of inferred template counts within each repertoire. In a later analysis, generation probabilities were computed using a VDJ recombination model fitted to out-of-frame rearrangements, and the results were checked against IGoR. In a later analysis, TCR-TCR, TCR-HLA and TCR-CMV co-occurrence was scored with hypergeometric tests, and a repertoire-size bias correction was applied to TCR pairs. A later analysis estimated false discovery rates by permuting HLA or CMV assignments 20 times. In a later analysis, co-occurring TCRs were grouped with DBSCAN, and TCRdist sequence similarity was added when clustering was performed within HLA-allele-positive subsets. Repertoires with fewer than 30,000 or more than 120,000 public chains were left out of co-occurrence clustering, as were four to six repertoires with anomalous nucleotide sharing. The table comes from immuneACCESS by way of TCRdb, which keeps in-frame sequences with V and J called. Part of the clones is missing from these tables; in studies checked, under half for an unresolved V gene and the rest for unknown reasons. The V and J calls and clone size come from that table; D and trimming were worked out from the DNA. The table for this sample lists around 150,000 clones; about four fifths of them were counted only once. The top ten clonotypes cover over 4% of the sample.

On this clone: Its antigen has not been determined. The junction differs from germline at one of its ends, possibly a read error. This specimen includes other DNA sequences encoding the same CDR3.

The cohort comprised more than 550 healthy bone marrow donors. At the time of sampling, all cohort members were nominally healthy, though unrecorded immune exposures were likely present. CMV serostatus was recorded as positive for roughly 290 and negative for 352 of the 666 cohort members, whereas no CMV serostatus was recorded for the donor in question. A peripheral blood sample was collected from each donor, and TCR beta sequencing was performed on peripheral blood mononuclear cells. The Qiagen DNeasy Blood Extraction Kit was used to extract genomic DNA from the blood cell samples. The TCR originated in a man in his thirties or forties in good health. The sequencing input was PBMCs.

The nucleotides are TGTGCCAGCAGTAAACGACTAGCAGAGTTC. Translated, this gives CASSKRLAEF. The rearranged segments are TRBV2 and TRBJ2-7; TRBD2 matches 7 bases in the middle. Spanning cysteine to phenylalanine, the CDR3 consists of 10 amino acids. Only the CDR3 DNA stays, 30 bases, in frame from base 1. From the germline V gene, CDR1 is SNHLY and CDR2 is FYNNEI.